This paragraph reports one TCR beta chain. The antigen is unknown. Genes and germline are mouse. Read data end 4 residues before the CDR3 end; the end is taken from the germline J gene. The CDR3 runs 14 residues. J was trimmed by 6 bases and V by 2 bases; bases with no gene match: 5. Germline assignment: CDR1 NNHDY and CDR2 SYVADS. The authors extracted RNA and reverse transcribed it into cDNA as the sequencing template. Repertoires were generated with immunoSEQ multiplex PCR, while TCRdb's copy carries only in-frame clones and drops some. The specimen has around 100,000 clones, none found just once. This entry belongs to a study of CD8+ T cells in alopecia areata. General study results and limits: Clonality was higher in lesional than normal scalp, especially in alopecia totalis/universalis.

The chain recombines TRBV13-3 with TRBJ2-1; 7 positions agree with TRBD1. Sequenced input: lesional skin. This sequence originates from a C3H/HeJ mouse with alopecia areata. The strain's MHC haplotype is H2-k. This chain's CDR3 is CASSEQGQGAEQFF. CDR3 DNA (partial): TGTGCCAGCAGTGAACAGGGGCAGGGTGCT.